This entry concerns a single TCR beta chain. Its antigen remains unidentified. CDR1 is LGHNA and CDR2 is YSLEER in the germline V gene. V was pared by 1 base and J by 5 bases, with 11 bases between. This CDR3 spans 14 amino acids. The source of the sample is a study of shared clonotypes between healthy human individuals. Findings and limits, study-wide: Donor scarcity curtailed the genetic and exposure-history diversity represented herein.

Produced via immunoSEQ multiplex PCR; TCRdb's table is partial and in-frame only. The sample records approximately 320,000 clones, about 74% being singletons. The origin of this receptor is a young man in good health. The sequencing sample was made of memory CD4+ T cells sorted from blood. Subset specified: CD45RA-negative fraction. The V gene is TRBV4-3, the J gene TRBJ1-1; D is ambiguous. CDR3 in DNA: TGCGCCAGCAGCCAAGGGACGGGTAAGACTGAAGCTTTCTTT. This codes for CASSQGTGKTEAFF.